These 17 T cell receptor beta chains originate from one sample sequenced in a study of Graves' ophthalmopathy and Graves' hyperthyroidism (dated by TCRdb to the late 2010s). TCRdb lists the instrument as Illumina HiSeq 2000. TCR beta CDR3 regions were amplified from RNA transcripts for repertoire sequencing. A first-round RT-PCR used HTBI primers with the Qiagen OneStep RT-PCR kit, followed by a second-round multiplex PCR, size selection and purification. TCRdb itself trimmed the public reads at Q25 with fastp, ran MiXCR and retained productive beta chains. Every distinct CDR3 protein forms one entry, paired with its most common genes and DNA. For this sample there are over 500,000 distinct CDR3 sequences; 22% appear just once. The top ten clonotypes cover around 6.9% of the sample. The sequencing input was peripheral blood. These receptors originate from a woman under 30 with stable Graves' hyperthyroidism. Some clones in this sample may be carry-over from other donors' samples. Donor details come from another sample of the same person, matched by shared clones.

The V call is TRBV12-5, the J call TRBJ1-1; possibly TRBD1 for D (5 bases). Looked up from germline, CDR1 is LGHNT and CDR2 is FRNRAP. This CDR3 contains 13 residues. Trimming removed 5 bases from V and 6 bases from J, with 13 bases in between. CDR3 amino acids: CASGAAGGSEAFF. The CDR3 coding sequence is TGTGCTAGTGGTGCGGCCGGGGGGTCTGAAGCTTTCTTT.

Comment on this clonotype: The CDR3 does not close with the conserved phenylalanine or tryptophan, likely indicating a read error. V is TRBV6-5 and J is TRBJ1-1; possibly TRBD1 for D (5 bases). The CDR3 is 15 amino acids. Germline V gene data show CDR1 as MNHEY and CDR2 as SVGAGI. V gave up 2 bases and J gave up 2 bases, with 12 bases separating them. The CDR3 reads CASSYGTERNTEAFS. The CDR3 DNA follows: TGTGCCAGCAGTTACGGGACCGAGAGAAACACTGAAGCTTTCTCT.

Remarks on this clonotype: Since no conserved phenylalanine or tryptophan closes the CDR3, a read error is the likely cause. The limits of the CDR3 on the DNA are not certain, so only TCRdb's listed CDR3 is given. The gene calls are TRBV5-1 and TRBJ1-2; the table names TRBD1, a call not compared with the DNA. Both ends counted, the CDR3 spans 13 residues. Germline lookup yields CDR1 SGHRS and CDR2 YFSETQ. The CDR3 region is CASRTGTNYGYTC.

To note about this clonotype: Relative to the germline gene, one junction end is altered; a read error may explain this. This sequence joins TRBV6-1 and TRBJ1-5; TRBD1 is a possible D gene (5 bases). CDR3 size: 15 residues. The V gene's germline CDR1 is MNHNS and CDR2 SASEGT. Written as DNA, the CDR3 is TGTGCCAGCAGAGAAGGACAAATTAGCAATCAGCCCCAGCATTTT. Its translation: CASREGQISNQPQHF.

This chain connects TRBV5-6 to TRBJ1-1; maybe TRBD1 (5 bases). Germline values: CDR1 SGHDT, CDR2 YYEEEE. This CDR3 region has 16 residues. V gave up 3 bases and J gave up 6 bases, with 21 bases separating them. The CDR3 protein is CASSSGRDGFWAEAFF. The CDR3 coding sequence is TGTGCCAGCAGCTCTGGTAGGGACGGCTTTTGGGCTGAAGCTTTCTTT.

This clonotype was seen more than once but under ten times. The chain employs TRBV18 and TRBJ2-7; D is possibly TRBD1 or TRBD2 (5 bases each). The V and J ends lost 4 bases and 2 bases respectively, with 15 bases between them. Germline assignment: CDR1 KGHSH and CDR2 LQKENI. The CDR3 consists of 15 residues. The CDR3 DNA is TGTGCCAGCTCACTTGGACTGGGGGTAACCTACGAGCAGTACTTC. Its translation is CASSLGLGVTYEQYF.

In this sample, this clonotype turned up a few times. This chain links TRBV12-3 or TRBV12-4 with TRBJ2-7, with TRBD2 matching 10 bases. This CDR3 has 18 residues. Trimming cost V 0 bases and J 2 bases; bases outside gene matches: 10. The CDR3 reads CASSLATTSGRMTYEQYF. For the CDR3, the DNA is TGTGCCAGCAGTTTAGCGACGACTAGCGGGCGGATGACCTACGAGCAGTACTTC.

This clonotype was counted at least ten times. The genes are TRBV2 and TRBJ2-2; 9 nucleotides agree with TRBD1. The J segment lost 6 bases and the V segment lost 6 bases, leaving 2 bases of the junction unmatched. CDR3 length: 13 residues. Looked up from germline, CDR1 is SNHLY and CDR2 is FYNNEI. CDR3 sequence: CASRGTGSGELFF. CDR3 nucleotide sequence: TGTGCCAGCAGAGGGACAGGGTCCGGGGAGCTGTTTTTT.

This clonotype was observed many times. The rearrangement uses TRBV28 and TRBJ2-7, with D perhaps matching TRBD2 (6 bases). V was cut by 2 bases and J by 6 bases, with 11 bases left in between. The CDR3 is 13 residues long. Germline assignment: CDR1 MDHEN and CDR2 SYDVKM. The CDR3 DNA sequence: TGTGCCAGCAGTTTACTACGGGGGTTCGAGCAGTACTTC. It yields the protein CASSLLRGFEQYF. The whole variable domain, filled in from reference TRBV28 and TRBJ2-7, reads DVKVTQSSRYLVKRTGEKVFLECVQDMDHENMFWYRQDPGLGLRLIYFSYDVKMKEKGDIPEGYSVSREKKERFSLILESASTNQTSMYLCASSLLRGFEQYFGPGTRLTVT.

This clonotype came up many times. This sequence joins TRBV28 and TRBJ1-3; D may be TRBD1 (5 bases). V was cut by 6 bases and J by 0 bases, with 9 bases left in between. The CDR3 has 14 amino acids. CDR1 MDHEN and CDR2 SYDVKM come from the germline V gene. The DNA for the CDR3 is TGTGCCAGCAGGGGACGGTTCTCTGGAAACACCATATATTTT. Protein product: CASRGRFSGNTIYF. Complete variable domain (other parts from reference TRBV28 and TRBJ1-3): DVKVTQSSRYLVKRTGEKVFLECVQDMDHENMFWYRQDPGLGLRLIYFSYDVKMKEKGDIPEGYSVSREKKERFSLILESASTNQTSMYLCASRGRFSGNTIYFGEGSWLTVV.

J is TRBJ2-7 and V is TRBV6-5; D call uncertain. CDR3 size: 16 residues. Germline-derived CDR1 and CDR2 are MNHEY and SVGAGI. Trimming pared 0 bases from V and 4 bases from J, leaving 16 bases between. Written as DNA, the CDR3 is TGTGCCAGCAGTTACTCGCCAGCCCCATCGACGTACGAGCAGTACTTC. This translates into CASSYSPAPSTYEQYF.

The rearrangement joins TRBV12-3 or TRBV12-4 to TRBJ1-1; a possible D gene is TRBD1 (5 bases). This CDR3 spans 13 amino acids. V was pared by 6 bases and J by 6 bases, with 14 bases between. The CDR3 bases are TGTGCCAGCAGCTTTGACAGTAAGGCTGAAGCTTTCTTT. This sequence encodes CASSFDSKAEAFF.

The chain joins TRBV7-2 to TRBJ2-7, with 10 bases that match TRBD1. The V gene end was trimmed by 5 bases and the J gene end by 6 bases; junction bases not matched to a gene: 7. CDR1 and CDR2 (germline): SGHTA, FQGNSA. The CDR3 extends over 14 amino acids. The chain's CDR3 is CASSAWTGGGEQYF. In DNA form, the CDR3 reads TGTGCCAGCAGCGCCTGGACAGGGGGTGGCGAGCAGTACTTC.

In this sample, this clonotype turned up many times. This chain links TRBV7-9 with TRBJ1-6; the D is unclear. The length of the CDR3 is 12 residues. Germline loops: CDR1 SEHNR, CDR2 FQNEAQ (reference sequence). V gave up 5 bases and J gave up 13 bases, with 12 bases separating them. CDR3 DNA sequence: TGTGCCAGCAGCCTGACGGACTTGCCCCTCCACTTT. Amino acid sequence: CASSLTDLPLHF. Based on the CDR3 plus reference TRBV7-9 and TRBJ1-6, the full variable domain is DTGVSQNPRHKITKRGQNVTFRCDPISEHNRLYWYRQTLGQGPEFLTYFQNEAQLEKSRLLSDRFSAERPKGSFSTLEIQRTEQGDSAMYLCASSLTDLPLHFGNGTRLTVT.

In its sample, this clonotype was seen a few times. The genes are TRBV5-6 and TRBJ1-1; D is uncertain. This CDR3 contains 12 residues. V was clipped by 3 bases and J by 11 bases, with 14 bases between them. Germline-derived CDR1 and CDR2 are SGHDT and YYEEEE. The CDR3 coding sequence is TGTGCCAGCAGCTCAGACAAGGGTGCCGCTTTCTTT. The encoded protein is CASSSDKGAAFF.

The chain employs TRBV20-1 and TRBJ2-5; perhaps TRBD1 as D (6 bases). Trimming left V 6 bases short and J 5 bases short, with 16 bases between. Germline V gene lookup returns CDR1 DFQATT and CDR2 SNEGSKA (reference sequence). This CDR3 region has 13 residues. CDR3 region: CSASPGVGETQYF. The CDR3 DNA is TGCAGTGCCTCCCCAGGGGTGGGGGAGACCCAGTACTTC.

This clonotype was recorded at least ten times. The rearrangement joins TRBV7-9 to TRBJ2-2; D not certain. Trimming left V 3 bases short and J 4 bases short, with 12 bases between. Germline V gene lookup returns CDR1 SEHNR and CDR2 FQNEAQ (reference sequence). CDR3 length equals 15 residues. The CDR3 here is CASSFSSDRTGELFF. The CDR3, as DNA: TGTGCCAGCAGCTTTTCAAGCGATCGCACCGGGGAGCTGTTTTTT. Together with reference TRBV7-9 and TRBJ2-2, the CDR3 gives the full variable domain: DTGVSQNPRHKITKRGQNVTFRCDPISEHNRLYWYRQTLGQGPEFLTYFQNEAQLEKSRLLSDRFSAERPKGSFSTLEIQRTEQGDSAMYLCASSFSSDRTGELFFGEGSRLTVL.